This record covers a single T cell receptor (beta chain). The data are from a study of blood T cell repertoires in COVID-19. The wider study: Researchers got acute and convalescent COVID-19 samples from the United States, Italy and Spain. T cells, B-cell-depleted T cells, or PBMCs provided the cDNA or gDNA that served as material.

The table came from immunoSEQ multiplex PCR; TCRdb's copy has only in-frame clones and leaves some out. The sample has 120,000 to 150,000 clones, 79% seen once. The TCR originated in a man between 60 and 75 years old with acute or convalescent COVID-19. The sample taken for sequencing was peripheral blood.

The CDR3: CATQDGYEQYF. In DNA, the CDR3 is TGTGCCACGCAGGATGGCTACGAGCAGTACTTC. The V gene is TRBV10-3, the J gene TRBJ2-7, with unresolved D. Looked up from germline, CDR1 is ENHRY and CDR2 is SYGVKD. The CDR3 loop spans 11 amino acids. V lost 10 bases and J 3 bases, leaving 10 bases between the germline ends.